Presented here are 27 T cell receptor beta chains from one specimen sequenced in a study of T cell clones after liver transplantation. Method: immunoSEQ multiplex PCR; TCRdb's copy keeps in-frame clones and lacks some. The repertoire holds about 78,000 clones, 80% seen once, with 0.6% in the top ten. This specimen was CD4+ T cells from blood, taken before liver transplant. Every receptor here comes from a human donor who received a liver transplant.

The chain uses TRBV18 and TRBJ2-5, with D unclear. The germline V gene encodes CDR1 KGHSH and CDR2 LQKENI. The CDR3 has 14 amino acids. V was cut by 3 bases and J by 5 bases, with 13 bases left in between. In DNA, the CDR3 is TGTGCCAGCTCACCCATCGAAACGCAGGAGACCCAGTACTTC. This codes for CASSPIETQETQYF.

The chain links TRBV6-5 to TRBJ2-3; D remains unclear. The germline CDR1 and CDR2 sequences are MNHEY and SVGAGI. This CDR3 has 13 residues. Trimming removed 8 bases at V and 5 bases at J, with 14 bases between. In nucleotides, the CDR3 is TGTGCCAGCGCGCCTTCTGTCGGAGATACGCAGTATTTT. Its translation: CASAPSVGDTQYF.

This clone has more than one count but fewer than ten. The gene calls are TRBV7-8 and TRBJ2-6, with 10 bases aligning to TRBD1. V shed 4 bases, J shed 2 bases, and the junction held 5 bases outside the gene matches. From germline, CDR1 is SGHVS and CDR2 FQNEAQ. This CDR3 is built from 17 residues. This chain's CDR3 is CASSWDRGSPGANVLTF. CDR3 in DNA: TGTGCCAGCAGCTGGGACAGGGGTTCCCCTGGGGCCAACGTCCTGACTTTC.

This chain joins TRBV27 and TRBJ2-2; either TRBD1 or TRBD2 may supply D (5 bases each). This CDR3 is built from 15 residues. With 6 bases removed from V and 2 bases from J, the gap between germline ends came to 13 bases. The germline V gene has CDR1 MNHEY and CDR2 SMNVEV (reference sequence). The CDR3 DNA follows: TGTGCCAGCAGGAGGGGATCGTTTAACACCGGGGAGCTGTTTTTT. Encoded protein: CASRRGSFNTGELFF.

J is TRBJ1-2 and V is TRBV28; D gene ambiguous. The germline V and J ends were trimmed by 5 bases and 7 bases, with 14 bases remaining between them. Germline loops: CDR1 MDHEN, CDR2 SYDVKM. The CDR3 contains 13 residues. In DNA form, the CDR3 reads TGTGCCAGCAGTCCACGGGTTTGGGGTGGCTACACCTTC. Protein sequence: CASSPRVWGGYTF.

The V and J genes are TRBV11-1 and TRBJ2-2, with TRBD2 matching 7 bases. Germline CDR1 is SGHAT and CDR2 is FQDESV (reference sequence). J gave up 5 bases and V 2 bases, and 5 bases lay outside the gene matches. The CDR3 contains 15 residues. The CDR3 region has the DNA TGTGCCAGCAGCTTAATCCCGGGAGGAACCGGGGAGCTGTTTTTT. Translated: CASSLIPGGTGELFF.

J is TRBJ1-2 and V is TRBV6-5, with a weak D call TRBD1 (6 bases). Germline CDR1 reads MNHEY; CDR2 reads SVGAGI. The ends were cut back, 9 bases at V and 0 bases at J, with 11 bases in the middle. The CDR3 consists of 13 residues. In DNA, the CDR3 is TGTGCCAGTAACAGGGCTCCTAACTATGGCTACACCTTC. Its translation is CASNRAPNYGYTF.

This chain joins TRBV28 and TRBJ1-1; D perhaps matches TRBD1 (6 bases). The CDR3 contains 14 residues. Trimming shortened V by 3 bases and J by 4 bases, and 12 bases separated the two germline ends. The germline gives CDR1 MDHEN, CDR2 SYDVKM. CDR3 residues: CASSFPGASTEAFF. CDR3 DNA sequence: TGTGCCAGCAGTTTCCCAGGGGCGAGCACTGAAGCTTTCTTT.

The V and J genes are TRBV28 and TRBJ2-7, with TRBD1 matching 9 bases. Germline CDR1 and CDR2: MDHEN and SYDVKM. This CDR3 region has 14 residues. After removal of 6 bases from V and 4 bases from J, the junction contained 7 bases not matched to a gene. DNA of the CDR3: TGTGCCAGCAGGCTGGGACAGGGTCGTTACGAGCAGTACTTC. Its translation: CASRLGQGRYEQYF.

V and J are TRBV18 and TRBJ1-4; 10 nucleotides match TRBD1. CDR1 KGHSH and CDR2 LQKENI come from the germline V gene. The CDR3 extends over 15 amino acids. V was pared by 5 bases and J by 5 bases, with 5 bases of the junction left unmatched. The CDR3 DNA sequence: TGTGCCAGCTCATCACGACAGGGGGCAAATGAAAAACTGTTTTTT. Translation gives CASSSRQGANEKLFF.

The gene calls are TRBV6-5 and TRBJ2-7, with 7 positions matching TRBD2. With V trimmed by 8 bases and J by 0 bases, 7 bases remained unmatched. Per germline, CDR1 MNHEY and CDR2 SVGAGI. The CDR3 spans 14 residues. The CDR3 region has the DNA TGTGCCAGCCGGGGGGAGGGGCACTCCTACGAGCAGTACTTC. Protein product: CASRGEGHSYEQYF.

This sequence joins TRBV5-5 and TRBJ1-2; maybe TRBD1 (6 bases). CDR1 is SGHKS and CDR2 is YYEKEE in the germline V gene (reference sequence). The CDR3 sequence is 15 residues long. V was clipped by 0 bases and J by 6 bases, with 15 bases between them. The CDR3 DNA sequence: TGTGCCAGCAGCTTGGAGAGGGGGAGATATGATGGCTACACCTTC. Protein sequence: CASSLERGRYDGYTF.

The chain couples TRBV6-6 to TRBJ1-3; 7 bases match TRBD1. V was pared by 2 bases and J by 8 bases, with 9 bases of the junction left unmatched. The CDR3 spans 15 residues. The germline gives CDR1 MNHNY, CDR2 SVGAGI (reference sequence). CDR3 sequence reads: CASSYTLTGLDTIYF. Here the CDR3 DNA reads TGTGCCAGCAGTTACACCTTGACAGGGCTGGACACCATATATTTT.

This chain uses TRBV28 with TRBJ2-7, with D possibly TRBD2 on 6 matching bases. Germline V gene data show CDR1 as MDHEN and CDR2 as SYDVKM. The V end was cut by 4 bases, the J end by 0 bases, with 16 bases between. The CDR3 has 16 residues. The CDR3 loop is CASSSPGGKSSYEQYF. The CDR3 region has the DNA TGTGCCAGCAGTTCCCCTGGGGGGAAGAGCTCCTACGAGCAGTACTTC.

The chain couples TRBV19 to TRBJ1-4; a possible D gene is TRBD1 (6 bases). CDR3 size: 13 residues. Trimming shortened V by 7 bases and J by 5 bases, and 11 bases separated the two germline ends. Germline CDR1 LNHDA, CDR2 SQIVND (reference sequence). The CDR3 region is CASTRGQNEKLFF. The CDR3 DNA reads as TGTGCCAGTACCCGAGGACAGAATGAAAAACTGTTTTTT.

The chain has TRBV5-1 and TRBJ1-1; possibly TRBD1 for D (5 bases). The V gene's germline CDR1 is SGHRS and CDR2 YFSETQ. CDR3 length equals 13 residues. V lost 0 bases to trimming and J lost 10 bases, with 13 bases between them. DNA for the CDR3: TGCGCCAGCAGCTTGGTGAGGCAGGGAGTAGCTTTCTTT. Encoded protein: CASSLVRQGVAFF.

This sequence joins TRBV19 and TRBJ2-5, with TRBD2 matching over 9 bases. This CDR3 is 15 amino acids long. V lost 4 bases and J lost 5; bases outside the gene matches: 8. Germline V gives CDR1 LNHDA, CDR2 SQIVND (reference sequence). The CDR3 region has the DNA TGTGCCAGTAGTACGGCAGCGGGAGGAGGGGAGACCCAGTACTTC. Its protein product is CASSTAAGGGETQYF.

This clone was recorded only once. The chain uses TRBV27 and TRBJ2-3; D unresolved. CDR3 length: 14 residues. Germline V gene sequence: CDR1 MNHEY, CDR2 SMNVEV (reference sequence). The V gene lost 3 bases and the J gene lost 0 bases, with 7 bases spanning the gap. The CDR3 coding sequence is TGTGCCAGCAGTTTTTTTCCTAGCACAGATACGCAGTATTTT. It is translated as CASSFFPSTDTQYF.

In its sample, this clone was seen a few times. This rearrangement joins TRBV9 to TRBJ2-7; D is uncertain. The CDR3 has 14 residues. Germline V gene data show CDR1 as SGDLS and CDR2 as YYNGEE. Trimming took off 0 bases at V and 5 bases at J, with 12 bases between the two ends. The CDR3 spells CASSVGQAVDEQYF. The CDR3 DNA is TGTGCCAGCAGCGTAGGGCAGGCGGTTGACGAGCAGTACTTC.

CDR3 nucleotides: TGTGCCAGCAGCACACAGGGTCATGAGCAGTTCTTC. It translates to CASSTQGHEQFF. The genes are TRBV7-9 and TRBJ2-1, with a tentative D call TRBD1 (6 bases). The CDR3 sequence is 12 residues long. CDR1 is SEHNR and CDR2 is FQNEAQ in the germline V gene (reference sequence). V dropped 5 bases and J dropped 8 bases, with 10 bases sitting between them. Complete variable domain (other parts from reference TRBV7-9 and TRBJ2-1): DTGVSQNPRHKITKRGQNVTFRCDPISEHNRLYWYRQTLGQGPEFLTYFQNEAQLEKSRLLSDRFSAERPKGSFSTLEIQRTEQGDSAMYLCASSTQGHEQFFGPGTRLTVL.

The chain has TRBV30 and TRBJ2-3; no firm D call. The ends were cut back, 0 bases at V and 1 base at J, with 11 bases in the middle. Germline assignment: CDR1 GTSNPN and CDR2 SVGIG (reference sequence). The CDR3 covers 15 residues. CDR3 DNA sequence: TGTGCCTGGAGTGTACCGGACCTACGCACAGATACGCAGTATTTT. Its translation is CAWSVPDLRTDTQYF.

V and J are TRBV19 and TRBJ2-7; 7 bases agree with TRBD2. Germline V gene data show CDR1 as LNHDA and CDR2 as SQIVND (reference sequence). The CDR3 contains 15 residues. V lost 3 bases, J lost 0 bases, and 5 bases stayed unmatched. The CDR3 spells CASSIVAGNSYEQYF. In nucleotides, the CDR3 is TGTGCCAGTAGTATTGTAGCGGGTAACTCCTACGAGCAGTACTTC.

This clone occurred a few times. The rearrangement joins TRBV11-1 to TRBJ2-3; unclear D gene. The CDR3 has 11 residues. The V end lost 5 bases, the J end lost 2 bases, and 2 bases lay between the germline ends. Germline V gene lookup returns CDR1 SGHAT and CDR2 FQDESV (reference sequence). The chain's CDR3 is CASSLTDTQYF. The CDR3 nucleotides read TGTGCCAGCAGCCTCACAGATACGCAGTATTTT.

Here the CDR3 reads CASSPGLRSSYNEQFF. CDR3 in DNA: TGTGCCAGCTCACCGGGACTCAGGAGCTCCTACAATGAGCAGTTCTTC. The V call is TRBV18, the J call TRBJ2-1; D may be TRBD2 (6 bases). Germline CDR1 and CDR2: KGHSH and LQKENI. Trimming took 3 bases from V and 0 from J, leaving 12 bases between them. The CDR3 covers 16 residues.

The chain is built from TRBV28 and TRBJ2-3; 7 bases agree with TRBD2. From germline, CDR1 is MDHEN and CDR2 SYDVKM. The CDR3 extends over 17 amino acids. V shed 2 bases, J shed 1 base, and the junction held 9 bases outside the gene matches. CDR3 loop: CASSLRVAGVGTDTQYF. The CDR3 DNA sequence: TGTGCCAGCAGTTTAAGGGTGGCGGGAGTGGGCACAGATACGCAGTATTTT.

The V and J genes are TRBV7-8 and TRBJ2-1; 8 bases map to TRBD2. V dropped 6 bases and J dropped 0; count of bases not matched to a gene: 10. The CDR3 is made up of 17 amino acids. CDR1 SGHVS and CDR2 FQNEAQ come from the germline V gene. This CDR3 reads CASSSLTSGSSYNEQFF. CDR3 DNA: TGTGCCAGCAGTTCCCTCACTAGCGGAAGCTCCTACAATGAGCAGTTCTTC.

This clone was observed a single time. The V call is TRBV28, the J call TRBJ2-1; 7 bases are a match to TRBD2. V trimming: 7 bases; J trimming: 4 bases; junction bases outside the gene matches: 7. The germline gives CDR1 MDHEN, CDR2 SYDVKM. This CDR3 has 14 residues. The CDR3 DNA follows: TGTGCCAGCAAAACTAGCGAAAGTTACAATGAGCAGTTCTTC. Amino acids: CASKTSESYNEQFF.